Listed below are T cell receptor beta chains from one sample, sequenced in a study of cytomegalovirus exposure and HLA in healthy donors. Profiled with immunoSEQ multiplex PCR; TCRdb holds only in-frame clones, not every one. The data show about 67,000 clones, with approximately 67% seen just once and 2% to 2.5% held by the top ten. Sequencing used PBMCs. The receptors were gathered from a young woman in good health and CMV-seronegative. Both conserved end residues are part of each CDR3. D genes are given only for firm matches. Size tells how often a clone was seen (once, few, many) or the class of an expanded clone, and some rows leave it out.

D	size	J	V	CDR3	DNA
-	-	TRBJ1-6	TRBV25-1	CASSESGYNSPLHF	TGTGCCAGCAGTGAATCCGGGTATAATTCACCCCTCCACTTT
TRBD2	-	TRBJ2-5	TRBV5-1	CASSLPRTGGQETQYF	TGCGCCAGCAGCTTGCCTCGTACCGGGGGGCAAGAGACCCAGTACTTC
TRBD1	-	TRBJ1-4	TRBV7-2	CVSSLDREVRANEKLFF	TGTGTCAGCAGCCTCGACAGGGAAGTGCGAGCTAATGAAAAACTGTTTTTT
TRBD1	-	TRBJ2-3	TRBV6-1	CASSEGQRTDTQYF	TGTGCCAGCAGTGAGGGACAGCGCACAGATACGCAGTATTTT
-	once	TRBJ2-7	TRBV7-3	CASSPGAPYEQYF	TGTGCCAGCAGCCCCGGAGCTCCTTACGAGCAGTACTTC
-	-	TRBJ1-5	TRBV2	CASSPLSSNQPQHF	TGTGCCAGCAGTCCCCTTAGTAGCAATCAGCCCCAGCATTTT
-	-	TRBJ2-2	TRBV7-9	CASNTGTNTGELFF	TGTGCCAGCAATACAGGGACGAACACCGGGGAGCTGTTTTTT
TRBD1	-	TRBJ2-7	TRBV6-6	CASSVRDRLYEQYF	TGTGCCAGCAGTGTCCGGGACAGGCTTTACGAGCAGTACTTC
-	few	TRBJ2-7	TRBV5-6	CASSLAEGLYEQYF	TGTGCCAGCAGCTTGGCGGAGGGACTCTACGAGCAGTACTTC
-	few	TRBJ1-4	TRBV2	CASSESGGRSEKLFF	TGTGCCAGCAGTGAAAGCGGGGGGCGTAGTGAAAAACTGTTTTTT
-	-	TRBJ2-3	TRBV27	CASRYRVGTDTQYF	TGTGCCAGCAGGTACAGGGTCGGCACAGATACGCAGTATTTT
-	-	TRBJ2-7	TRBV11-2	CASSLDLYEQYF	TGTGCCAGCAGCTTAGATCTGTACGAGCAGTACTTC
TRBD1	-	TRBJ1-2	TRBV6-5	CASSLLGQGSYGYTF	TGTGCCAGCAGCCTTTTGGGACAGGGGTCCTATGGCTACACCTTC
TRBD1	-	TRBJ2-3	TRBV5-1	CASFAGGADTQYF	TGCGCCAGCTTCGCAGGGGGCGCAGATACGCAGTATTTT
TRBD1	-	TRBJ1-2	TRBV11-2	CASSPWDRDGYTF	TGTGCCAGCAGCCCTTGGGACAGGGATGGCTACACCTTC
-	-	TRBJ2-7	TRBV30	CAWSEEGGEQYF	TGTGCCTGGAGTGAAGAAGGAGGGGAGCAGTACTTC
-	few	TRBJ1-6	TRBV7-2	CASSWGDSPLHF	TGTGCCAGCAGCTGGGGAGATTCACCCCTCCACTTT
-	-	TRBJ2-1	TRBV18	CASSPPLRVMNEQFF	TGTGCCAGCTCACCACCGTTGCGCGTTATGAATGAGCAGTTCTTC
TRBD1	-	TRBJ2-7	TRBV27	CASSLSKTGGYEQYF	TGTGCCAGCAGTTTATCAAAGACAGGGGGCTACGAGCAGTACTTC
-	-	TRBJ2-2	TRBV28	CASSSAGWTGELFF	TGTGCCAGCAGTTCGGCAGGGTGGACCGGGGAGCTGTTTTTT
TRBD2	few	TRBJ2-7	TRBV10-2	CASSVGAGLAVIYEQYF	TGCGCCAGCAGTGTTGGAGCGGGACTAGCGGTGATCTACGAGCAGTACTTC
TRBD1	-	TRBJ1-2	TRBV5-4	CASSLAPTGNYGYTF	TGTGCCAGCAGCTTGGCTCCGACAGGGAACTATGGCTACACCTTC